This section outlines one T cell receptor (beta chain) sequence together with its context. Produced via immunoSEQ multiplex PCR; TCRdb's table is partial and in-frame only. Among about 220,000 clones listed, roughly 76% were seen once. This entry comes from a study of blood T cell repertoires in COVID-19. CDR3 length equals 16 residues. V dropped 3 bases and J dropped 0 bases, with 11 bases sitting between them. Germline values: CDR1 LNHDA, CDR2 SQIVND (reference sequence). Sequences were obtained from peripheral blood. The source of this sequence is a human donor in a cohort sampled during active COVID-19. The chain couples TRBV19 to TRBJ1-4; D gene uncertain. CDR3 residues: CASSIRYVATNEKLFF. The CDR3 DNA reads TGTGCCAGTAGTATCCGCTATGTTGCAACTAATGAAAAACTGTTTTTT.